Presented here are 3 T cell receptor beta chains from one specimen sequenced in a study of blood T cell repertoires in COVID-19. Only in-frame clones appear in the TCRdb table, and some are missing; sequencing was by immunoSEQ multiplex PCR. The data contain some 190,000 clones, nearly 90% of them singletons. Sequencing used peripheral blood. Receptors were obtained from a middle-aged woman who had recovered from COVID-19.

The chain has TRBV14 and TRBJ1-1; no clear D. The germline V and J ends were trimmed by 0 bases and 2 bases, with 10 bases remaining between them. This CDR3 spans 15 amino acids. Looked up from germline, CDR1 is SGHDN and CDR2 is FVKESK. The CDR3 bases are TGTGCCAGCAGCCAAGATGGGCAGCTTAACACTGAAGCTTTCTTT. Its protein is CASSQDGQLNTEAFF.

CDR3 nucleotides: TGTGCCAGCAGCCAAGAGACTAGCGGGAGGGCCCTCTCAGATACGCAGTATTTT. Translating it yields CASSQETSGRALSDTQYF. V is TRBV4-2 and J is TRBJ2-3; 14 positions agree with TRBD2. CDR1 is LGHNA, CDR2 YNFKEQ, per germline. V gave up 0 bases and J gave up 4 bases; unmatched junction bases: 6. The CDR3 runs 18 residues.

The CDR3 DNA reads as TGTGCCAGCAGGCGAGGACAGGGTAGCAATCAGCCCCAGCATTTT. It codes for CASRRGQGSNQPQHF. The V gene is TRBV6-5, the J gene TRBJ1-5; 8 bases align to TRBD1. The CDR3 spans 15 residues. The V gene's germline CDR1 is MNHEY and CDR2 SVGAGI. V lost 6 bases and J lost 0; bases outside the gene matches: 4.